This TCR beta chain was documented in a study of control samples from healthy donors and cancer patients. The CDR3 consists of 13 residues. Germline V gives CDR1 SGHRS, CDR2 YFSETQ. With 5 bases removed from V and 1 base from J, the gap between germline ends came to 6 bases. Using immunoSEQ multiplex PCR, the repertoire was profiled, and TCRdb retains in-frame clones only, with some absent. The top ten hold 4.9% of the sample, which has about 140,000 clones, approximately 88% seen once. Sequenced: blood. The sequence was obtained from a man aged 25 to 45 in good health. This chain uses TRBV5-1 with TRBJ2-2; D gene uncertain. The CDR3 DNA reads TGCGCCAGCAGTCCACGGAACACCGGGGAGCTGTTTTTT. Protein sequence: CASSPRNTGELFF. The whole variable domain, filled in from reference TRBV5-1 and TRBJ2-2, reads KAGVTQTPRYLIKTRGQQVTLSCSPISGHRSVSWYQQTPGQGLQFLFEYFSETQRNKGNFPGRFSGRQFSNSRSEMNVSTLELGDSALYLCASSPRNTGELFFGEGSRLTVL.